One and the same sample provided the 5 T cell receptor beta chains below, sequenced in a study of Graves' ophthalmopathy and Graves' hyperthyroidism. RNA transcripts yielded amplified TCR beta CDR3 regions. Second-round multiplex PCR came after first-round RT-PCR with HTBI primers. TCRdb analysed the multiplex PCR reads with MiXCR anew, one entry per CDR3 protein. The sample carries hundreds of thousands of distinct CDR3 sequences, 20% to 25% recorded once. Sequenced material: peripheral blood. The receptor source for this set is a woman between 18 and 30 years old with stable Graves' hyperthyroidism. Some clones in this sample may be carry-over from other donors' samples.

There are many counts of this clonotype. The V gene is TRBV7-9, the J gene TRBJ1-6; weak D call: TRBD1 (6 bases). Germline CDR1 is SEHNR and CDR2 is FQNEAQ (reference sequence). The CDR3 runs 14 residues. V was trimmed by 5 bases and J by 5 bases, leaving 10 bases between them. Written as DNA, the CDR3 is TGTGCCAGCAGCGGCCGGGACAATAATTCACCCCTCCACTTT. Protein sequence: CASSGRDNNSPLHF.

By share of the sample, this clonotype is medium-sized. The V gene is TRBV10-1, the J gene TRBJ2-7, with D possibly matching TRBD1 (5 bases). V was pared by 2 bases and J by 1 base, with 6 bases between. This CDR3 has 13 amino acids. The germline CDR1 and CDR2 sequences are WNHNN and SYGVQD (reference sequence). In DNA, the CDR3 is TGCGCCAGCAGTGAGGCAGGGTCCTACGAGCAGTACTTC. Protein product: CASSEAGSYEQYF.

J is TRBJ2-2 and V is TRBV5-1, with 11 bases aligning to TRBD2. Losses at the gene ends were 6 bases for V and 6 bases for J; bases not matched to a gene: 10. Germline V gives CDR1 SGHRS, CDR2 YFSETQ. This CDR3 is 16 amino acids long. CDR3 sequence reads: CASTAEVAGGPGELFF. The CDR3, as DNA: TGCGCCAGCACCGCCGAAGTAGCGGGGGGGCCCGGGGAGCTGTTTTTT.

This clonotype was seen many times. J is TRBJ1-2 and V is TRBV6-1; TRBD1 is a possible D gene (5 bases). The CDR3 length is 16 residues. The germline V gene has CDR1 MNHNS and CDR2 SASEGT. V lost 0 bases, J lost 3 bases, and 14 bases lay in between. CDR3 in amino acids: CASSEAYLRDHYGYTF. CDR3 DNA sequence: TGTGCCAGCAGTGAAGCGTATCTGAGGGACCACTATGGCTACACCTTC.

This clonotype has more than one count but fewer than ten. The chain couples TRBV28 to TRBJ2-5; D is unresolved. There are 16 residues in the CDR3. Germline V CDR1 and CDR2: MDHEN, SYDVKM. Trimming pared 5 bases from V and 0 bases from J, leaving 16 bases between. The CDR3 DNA follows: TGTGCCAGCAGTCCGGCGACACCTAGGTACCAAGAGACCCAGTACTTC. Its translation: CASSPATPRYQETQYF.